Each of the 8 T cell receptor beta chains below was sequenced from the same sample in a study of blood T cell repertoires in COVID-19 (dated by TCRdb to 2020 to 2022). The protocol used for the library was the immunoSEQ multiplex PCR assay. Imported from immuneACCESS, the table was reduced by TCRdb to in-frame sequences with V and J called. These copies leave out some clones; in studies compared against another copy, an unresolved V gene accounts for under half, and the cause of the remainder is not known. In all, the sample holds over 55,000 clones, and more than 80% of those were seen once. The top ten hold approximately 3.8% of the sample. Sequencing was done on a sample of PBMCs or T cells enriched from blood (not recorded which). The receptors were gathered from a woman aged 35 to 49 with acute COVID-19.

The CDR3 protein is CASSLAQSGYEQYF. The DNA of the CDR3 is TGTGCCAGCAGCTTAGCCCAATCGGGGTACGAGCAGTACTTC. The chain uses TRBV11-2 and TRBJ2-7; perhaps TRBD2 as D (5 bases). CDR1 and CDR2 (germline): SGHAT, FQNNGV. V was trimmed by 1 base and J by 4 bases, leaving 11 bases between them. The CDR3 is made up of 14 amino acids.

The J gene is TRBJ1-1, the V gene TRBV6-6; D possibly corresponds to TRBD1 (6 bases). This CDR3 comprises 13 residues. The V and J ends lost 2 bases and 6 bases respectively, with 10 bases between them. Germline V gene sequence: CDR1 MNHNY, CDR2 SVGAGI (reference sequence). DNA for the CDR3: TGTGCCAGCAGTTACCCGGGGGGCGCTGAAGCTTTCTTT. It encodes CASSYPGGAEAFF.

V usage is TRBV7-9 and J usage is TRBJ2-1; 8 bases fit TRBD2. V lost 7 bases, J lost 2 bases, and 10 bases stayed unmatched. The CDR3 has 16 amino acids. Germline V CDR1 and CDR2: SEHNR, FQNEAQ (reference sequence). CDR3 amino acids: CASTKLAAGAYNEQFF. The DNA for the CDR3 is TGTGCCAGCACCAAGTTGGCAGCGGGAGCCTACAATGAGCAGTTCTTC.

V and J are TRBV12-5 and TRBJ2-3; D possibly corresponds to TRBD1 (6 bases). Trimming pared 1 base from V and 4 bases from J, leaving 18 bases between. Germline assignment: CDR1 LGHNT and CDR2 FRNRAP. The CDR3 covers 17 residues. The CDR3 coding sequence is TGTGCTAGTGGTTTGGCCCCGGGACAACGGTCCCCAGATACGCAGTATTTT. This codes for CASGLAPGQRSPDTQYF.

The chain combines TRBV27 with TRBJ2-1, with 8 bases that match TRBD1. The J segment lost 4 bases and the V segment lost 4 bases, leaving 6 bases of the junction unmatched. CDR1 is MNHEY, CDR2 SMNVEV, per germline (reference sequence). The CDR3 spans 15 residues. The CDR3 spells CASSWDRNRYNEQFF. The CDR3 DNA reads TGTGCCAGCAGTTGGGACAGGAACCGATACAATGAGCAGTTCTTC.

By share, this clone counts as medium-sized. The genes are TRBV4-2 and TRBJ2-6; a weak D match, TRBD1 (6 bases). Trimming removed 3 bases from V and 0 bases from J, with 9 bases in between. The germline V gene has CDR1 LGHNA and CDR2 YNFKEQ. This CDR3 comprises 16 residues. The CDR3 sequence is CASSQDSLSGANVLTF. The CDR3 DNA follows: TGTGCCAGCAGCCAGGACAGCCTCTCTGGGGCCAACGTCCTGACTTTC.

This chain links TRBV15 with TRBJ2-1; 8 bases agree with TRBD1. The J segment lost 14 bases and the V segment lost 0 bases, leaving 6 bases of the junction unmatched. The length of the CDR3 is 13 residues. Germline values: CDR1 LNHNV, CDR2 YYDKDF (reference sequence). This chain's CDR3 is CATSRDRTGREFF. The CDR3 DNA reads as TGTGCCACCAGCAGAGATAGGACAGGGAGAGAGTTCTTC.

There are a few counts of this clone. The CDR3 sequence is CSVESRDRGYRQFF. In nucleotides, the CDR3 is TGCAGCGTTGAAAGCAGGGATAGGGGATACAGGCAGTTCTTC. The V and J genes are TRBV29-1 and TRBJ2-1, with D perhaps matching TRBD1 (5 bases). Trimming took 2 bases from V and 12 from J, leaving 20 bases between them. The CDR3 is made up of 14 amino acids. Per germline, CDR1 SQVTM and CDR2 ANQGSEA.